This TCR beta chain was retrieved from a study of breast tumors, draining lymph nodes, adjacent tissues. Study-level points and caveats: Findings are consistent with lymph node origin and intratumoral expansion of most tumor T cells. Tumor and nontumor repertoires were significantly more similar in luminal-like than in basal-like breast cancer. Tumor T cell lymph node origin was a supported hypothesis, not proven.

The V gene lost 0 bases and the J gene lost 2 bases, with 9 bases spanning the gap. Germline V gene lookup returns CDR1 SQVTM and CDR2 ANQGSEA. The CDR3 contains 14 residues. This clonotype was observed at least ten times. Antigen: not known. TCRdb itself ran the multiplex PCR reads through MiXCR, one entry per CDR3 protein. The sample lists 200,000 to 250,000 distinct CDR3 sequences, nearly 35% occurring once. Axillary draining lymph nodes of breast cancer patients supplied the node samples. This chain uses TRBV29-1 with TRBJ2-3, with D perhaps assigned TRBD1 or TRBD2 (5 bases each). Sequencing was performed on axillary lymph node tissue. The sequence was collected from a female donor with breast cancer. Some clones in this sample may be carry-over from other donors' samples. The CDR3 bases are TGCAGCGTTGAAGATTACGGGGCCACAGATACGCAGTATTTT. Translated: CSVEDYGATDTQYF.